This entry lists 29 T cell receptor beta chains sequenced from one sample in a study of CD8 T cells in Susac syndrome. A quantity of about 0.5 to 1 ug RNA underwent reverse transcription using random hexamers. TCRdb recomputed calls from the immunoSEQ multiplex PCR reads with MiXCR, one row per CDR3 protein. The sample has around 280,000 distinct CDR3 sequences, about 91% seen once. What was sequenced was CD4+ T cells from PBMCs. The receptors originated from a human donor with multiple sclerosis.

The V call is TRBV2, the J call TRBJ2-7, with D hard to call. The germline V gene encodes CDR1 SNHLY and CDR2 FYNNEI. V was pared by 6 bases and J by 9 bases, with 12 bases between. The CDR3 runs to 11 residues. The chain's CDR3 is CASSPERLQYF. CDR3 nucleotide sequence: TGTGCCAGCAGCCCCGAACGATTGCAGTACTTC.

The CDR3 sequence is CASSYRSVWDRGLLAMNNQPQHF. The CDR3 nucleotides read TGTGCCAGCAGTTATAGGTCGGTGTGGGACAGGGGGCTACTGGCTATGAACAATCAGCCCCAGCATTTT. The rearrangement uses TRBV6-2 or TRBV6-3 and TRBJ1-5; TRBD1 agrees at 12 bases. V lost 3 bases, J lost 3 bases, and 24 bases stayed unmatched. The CDR3 length is 23 residues. Germline assignment: CDR1 MNHEY and CDR2 SVGEGT.

CDR3 loop: CASTRQLNTEAFF. The CDR3 DNA reads as TGTGCCAGCACCCGGCAGCTGAACACTGAAGCTTTCTTT. The chain joins TRBV12-3 or TRBV12-4 to TRBJ1-1; D is ambiguous. Trimming cost V 7 bases and J 0 bases, with 9 bases left between them. The CDR3 is made up of 13 amino acids.

This clonotype has just one count. The CDR3 loop is CASSYPSWTGNQPQHF. DNA of the CDR3: TGTGCCAGCAGTTACCCCTCTTGGACAGGAAATCAGCCCCAGCATTTT. The gene calls are TRBV6-6 and TRBJ1-5, with TRBD1 identical over 7 bases. Germline V gives CDR1 MNHNY, CDR2 SVGAGI (reference sequence). The CDR3 totals 16 residues. With V trimmed by 2 bases and J by 4 bases, 8 bases remained unmatched.

The chain links TRBV20-1 to TRBJ1-2; no clear D. Trimming pared 3 bases from V and 7 bases from J, leaving 21 bases between. The CDR3 has 15 amino acids. Germline V lookup: CDR1 DFQATT, CDR2 SNEGSKA (reference sequence). This CDR3 reads CSASPREAAVGGYTF. The CDR3 DNA follows: TGCAGTGCTAGTCCCCGGGAGGCAGCAGTAGGTGGCTACACCTTC.

CDR3 sequence: CASSLRGGIGTEAFF. In nucleotides, the CDR3 is TGTGCCAGCAGCTTAAGGGGCGGCATTGGCACTGAAGCTTTCTTT. The chain carries TRBV11-2 and TRBJ1-1; the D gene is possibly TRBD1 (5 bases). The CDR3 has 15 residues. CDR1 is SGHAT, CDR2 FQNNGV, per germline. Trimming cost V 2 bases and J 4 bases, with 14 bases left between them.

The chain is built from TRBV7-3 and TRBJ2-1; 10 bases map to TRBD2. From germline, CDR1 is SGHTA and CDR2 FQGTGA. The V segment lost 6 bases and the J segment 7 bases; nucleotides outside the gene matches: 9. The CDR3 spans 15 residues. CDR3 in DNA: TGTGCCAGCAGTGCTCTAGCGGGGGTGGTAAATGAGCAGTTCTTC. Translating it yields CASSALAGVVNEQFF.

The rearrangement uses TRBV4-1 and TRBJ1-5; D is ambiguous. The CDR3 runs to 15 residues. V gave up 6 bases and J gave up 3 bases, with 15 bases separating them. Germline assignment: CDR1 MGHRA and CDR2 YSYEKL. The CDR3 DNA sequence: TGCGCCAGCAGGCGAAACATTGCCTCCAATCAGCCCCAGCATTTT. Translating gives CASRRNIASNQPQHF.

The rearrangement uses TRBV7-8 and TRBJ2-6, with D possibly TRBD2 on 5 matching bases. The CDR3 loop spans 17 amino acids. Looked up from germline, CDR1 is SGHVS and CDR2 is FQNEAQ. The germline V and J ends were trimmed by 3 bases and 0 bases, with 12 bases remaining between them. For the CDR3, the DNA is TGTGCCAGCAGCTTCCGGCGGGTTAGCTCTGGGGCCAACGTCCTGACTTTC. Amino acid sequence: CASSFRRVSSGANVLTF.

The gene calls are TRBV5-1 and TRBJ1-1, with unresolved D. Germline V lookup: CDR1 SGHRS, CDR2 YFSETQ. The ends were cut back, 7 bases at V and 0 bases at J, with 13 bases in the middle. The CDR3 is 14 amino acids. The CDR3 DNA follows: TGCGCCAGCGGGTCGGGCAGGTTGAACACTGAAGCTTTCTTT. It is translated as CASGSGRLNTEAFF.

This chain links TRBV13 with TRBJ2-7; unclear D gene. CDR3 length: 14 amino acids. Per the germline V gene, CDR1 is PRHDT and CDR2 is FYEKMQ (reference sequence). V lost 4 bases to trimming and J lost 7 bases, with 17 bases between them. Written as DNA, the CDR3 is TGTGCCAGCAGCTGGAACCAGATCGGTGCAGAGCAGTACTTC. Protein sequence: CASSWNQIGAEQYF.

The rearrangement links TRBV18 to TRBJ1-2, with D possibly being TRBD1 (5 bases). V was cut by 0 bases and J by 1 base, with 21 bases left in between. The CDR3 contains 19 residues. The V gene's germline CDR1 is KGHSH and CDR2 LQKENI. Here the CDR3 DNA reads TGTGCCAGCTCACCACCGTTGGGGCGGGACTCCACTCTTAACTATGGCTACACCTTC. This codes for CASSPPLGRDSTLNYGYTF.

The genes are TRBV3-1 and TRBJ2-1; 7 bases fit TRBD1. The V and J ends lost 0 bases and 7 bases, in that order; junction bases with no gene match: 3. Germline CDR1 is LGHDT and CDR2 is YNNKEL (reference sequence). There are 14 residues in the CDR3. DNA for the CDR3: TGTGCCAGCAGCCAAGATATGGACAGGAATGAGCAGTTCTTC. Translation: CASSQDMDRNEQFF.

This chain's CDR3 is CASSQDRREQFF. The CDR3, as DNA: TGCGCCAGCAGCCAAGATCGACGTGAGCAGTTCTTC. The rearrangement uses TRBV4-3 and TRBJ2-1; D is undetermined. CDR1 and CDR2 from the germline V gene are LGHNA and YSLEER. The V end was cut by 0 bases, the J end by 9 bases, with 6 bases between. This CDR3 contains 12 residues.

V and J are TRBV20-1 and TRBJ2-7; 13 bases fit TRBD2. V trimming: 5 bases; J trimming: 6 bases; junction bases outside the gene matches: 7. This CDR3 has 14 residues. The germline CDR1 and CDR2 sequences are DFQATT and SNEGSKA (reference sequence). CDR3 in DNA: TGCAGTGCTTTCGGACTAGCGGGAGTGCGCGAGCAGTACTTC. Translation gives CSAFGLAGVREQYF.

The V and J genes are TRBV2 and TRBJ2-4, with TRBD1 matching 7 bases. Germline CDR1 reads SNHLY; CDR2 reads FYNNEI. V trimming: 6 bases; J trimming: 0 bases; junction bases outside the gene matches: 11. The CDR3 is 17 residues long. The CDR3 nucleotides read TGTGCCAGCAGGCGGACCCAAGGACAGGTAGCCAAAAACATTCAGTACTTC. Translating it yields CASRRTQGQVAKNIQYF.

This clonotype was seen a few times. The rearrangement joins TRBV6-6 to TRBJ1-1; the D gene is possibly TRBD1 (6 bases). Germline CDR1 and CDR2: MNHNY and SVGAGI (reference sequence). V lost 5 bases and J lost 3, with 10 bases in between. This CDR3 region has 13 residues. CDR3 nucleotide sequence: TGTGCCAGCAGTAGAGGGGGGGACACTGAAGCTTTCTTT. Translated, it gives CASSRGGDTEAFF.

This chain uses TRBV5-6 with TRBJ2-1; 9 nucleotides agree with TRBD1. The J segment lost 6 bases and the V segment lost 5 bases, leaving 6 bases of the junction unmatched. The CDR3 covers 14 residues. Germline CDR1 is SGHDT and CDR2 is YYEEEE. CDR3 bases: TGTGCCAGCAGTCGGGACAGGGACTCCAATGAGCAGTTCTTC. Its translation: CASSRDRDSNEQFF. The entire variable domain, with the rest obtained from reference TRBV5-6 and TRBJ2-1, is as follows: DAGVTQSPTHLIKTRGQQVTLRCSPKSGHDTVSWYQQALGQGPQFIFQYYEEEERQRGNFPDRFSGHQFPNYSSELNVNALLLGDSALYLCASSRDRDSNEQFFGPGTRLTVL.

The rearrangement uses TRBV5-4 and TRBJ2-7, with D maybe TRBD1 (5 bases). Germline lookup yields CDR1 SGHNT and CDR2 YYREEE (reference sequence). Trimming took 0 bases from V and 4 from J, leaving 11 bases between them. The length of the CDR3 is 14 residues. The CDR3 DNA reads as TGTGCCAGCAGCTTGGTCCCGACAGATTACGAGCAGTACTTC. Encoded protein: CASSLVPTDYEQYF.

The chain combines TRBV7-2 with TRBJ2-5; TRBD2 is a possible D gene (5 bases). The CDR3 has 13 amino acids. V was shortened by 0 bases and J by 5 bases, with 7 bases between the two germline ends. Looked up from germline, CDR1 is SGHTA and CDR2 is FQGNSA. CDR3 loop: CASSLAERETQYF. The CDR3 DNA sequence: TGTGCCAGCAGCTTAGCCGAGCGGGAGACCCAGTACTTC.

CDR3 region: CSVPTRVGTDTQYF. CDR3 coding DNA: TGCAGCGTTCCGACTAGGGTTGGCACAGATACGCAGTATTTT. The chain joins TRBV29-1 to TRBJ2-3, with TRBD2 as a possible D gene (6 bases). The V and J ends lost 5 bases and 1 base respectively, with 13 bases between them. Germline CDR1 reads SQVTM; CDR2 reads ANQGSEA. CDR3 length equals 14 residues.

V usage is TRBV24-1 and J usage is TRBJ2-5, with D uncertain. The CDR3 has 13 amino acids. Germline V gene data show CDR1 as KGHDR and CDR2 as SFDVKD. Trimming left V 6 bases short and J 1 base short, with 8 bases between. The CDR3 region has the DNA TGTGCCACCAGTAACCCCCTCCAAGAGACCCAGTACTTC. Protein sequence: CATSNPLQETQYF.

The chain links TRBV6-5 to TRBJ2-5; 11 bases fit TRBD1. V trimming: 0 bases; J trimming: 5 bases; junction bases outside the gene matches: 5. CDR1 is MNHEY and CDR2 is SVGAGI in the germline V gene. This CDR3 spans 16 amino acids. The CDR3: CASSYSRTGGRETQYF. The CDR3 DNA reads TGTGCCAGCAGTTACTCGAGGACAGGGGGCCGCGAGACCCAGTACTTC.

The chain links TRBV12-3 or TRBV12-4 to TRBJ1-6; no clear D gene. This CDR3 region has 14 residues. V dropped 6 bases and J dropped 5 bases, with 11 bases sitting between them. CDR3 residues: CASRRGGNNSPLHF. CDR3 bases: TGTGCCAGCAGGCGGGGAGGCAATAATTCACCCCTCCACTTT.

The chain uses TRBV10-3 and TRBJ2-1; TRBD2 agrees at 9 bases. Unmatched junction bases numbered 6, after V lost 2 bases and J lost 7 bases. Germline CDR1 ENHRY, CDR2 SYGVKD. The CDR3 has 15 residues. CDR3 amino acids: CAISEDSGGSNEQFF. The CDR3 bases are TGTGCCATCAGTGAGGATAGCGGGGGTAGTAATGAGCAGTTCTTC.

CDR3 nucleotides: TGTGCCATCAGTGGAACAGGGGGGTCCTACGAGCAGTACTTC. Translating it yields CAISGTGGSYEQYF. The chain links TRBV10-3 to TRBJ2-7; 8 bases map to TRBD1. The germline V gene has CDR1 ENHRY and CDR2 SYGVKD. The ends lost 4 bases at V and 1 base at J; junction bases unmatched: 3. This CDR3 is 14 amino acids long.

The DNA of the CDR3 is TGCGCCAGCAGCTTGGACCCAACCCTCTCTGGGGCCAACGTCCTGACTTTC. As protein: CASSLDPTLSGANVLTF. V and J are TRBV5-1 and TRBJ2-6; no firm D call. V lost 0 bases and J 0 bases, leaving 10 bases between the germline ends. There are 17 residues in the CDR3. CDR1 and CDR2 from the germline V gene are SGHRS and YFSETQ.

The V call is TRBV29-1, the J call TRBJ1-2; the D is unclear. Trimming cost V 6 bases and J 2 bases, with 10 bases left between them. From germline, CDR1 is SQVTM and CDR2 ANQGSEA. The CDR3 sequence is 12 residues long. The CDR3: CSVADENYGYTF. The CDR3 DNA sequence: TGCAGCGTCGCCGACGAGAACTATGGCTACACCTTC.

The rearrangement joins TRBV29-1 to TRBJ2-5, with D possibly being TRBD1 or TRBD2 (5 bases each). CDR1 and CDR2 from the germline V gene are SQVTM and ANQGSEA. The germline V and J ends were trimmed by 4 bases and 5 bases, with 17 bases remaining between them. This CDR3 has 14 residues. The CDR3 DNA is TGCAGCGTTGGGAGGCAGGGTGAAGGGGAGACCCAGTACTTC. Its protein is CSVGRQGEGETQYF.